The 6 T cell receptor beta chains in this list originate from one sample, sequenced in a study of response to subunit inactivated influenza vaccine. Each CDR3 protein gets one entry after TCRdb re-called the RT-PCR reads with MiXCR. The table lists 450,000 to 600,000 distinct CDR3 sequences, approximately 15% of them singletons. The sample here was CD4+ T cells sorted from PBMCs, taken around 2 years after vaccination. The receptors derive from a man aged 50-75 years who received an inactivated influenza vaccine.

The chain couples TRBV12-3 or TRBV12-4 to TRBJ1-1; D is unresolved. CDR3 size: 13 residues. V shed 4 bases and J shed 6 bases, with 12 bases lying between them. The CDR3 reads CASSSPGRPEAFF. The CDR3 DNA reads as TGTGCCAGCAGTTCCCCGGGGAGGCCTGAAGCTTTCTTT.

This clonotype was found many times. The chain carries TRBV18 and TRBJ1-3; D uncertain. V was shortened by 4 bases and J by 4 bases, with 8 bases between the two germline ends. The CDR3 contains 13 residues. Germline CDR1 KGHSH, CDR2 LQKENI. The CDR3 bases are TGTGCCAGCTCACTACGATCCGGAAACACCATATATTTT. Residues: CASSLRSGNTIYF.

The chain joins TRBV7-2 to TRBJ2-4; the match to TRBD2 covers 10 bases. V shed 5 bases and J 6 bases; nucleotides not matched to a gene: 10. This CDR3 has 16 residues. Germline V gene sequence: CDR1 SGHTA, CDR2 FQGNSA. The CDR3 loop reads CASSGQRGGPVNIQYF. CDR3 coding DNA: TGTGCCAGCAGCGGGCAGCGGGGGGGGCCGGTAAACATTCAGTACTTC. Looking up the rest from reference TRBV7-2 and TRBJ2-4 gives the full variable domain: GAGVSQSPSNKVTEKGKDVELRCDPISGHTALYWYRQSLGQGLEFLIYFQGNSAPDKSGLPSDRFSAERTGGSVSTLTIQRTQQEDSAVYLCASSGQRGGPVNIQYFGAGTRLSVL.

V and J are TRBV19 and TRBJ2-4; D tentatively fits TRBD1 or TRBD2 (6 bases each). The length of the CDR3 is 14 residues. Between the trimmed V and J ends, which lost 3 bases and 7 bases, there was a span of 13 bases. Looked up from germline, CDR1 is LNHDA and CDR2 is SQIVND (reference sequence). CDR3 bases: TGTGCCAGTAGTATGCCCGGGGGCTCCAACATTCAGTACTTC. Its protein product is CASSMPGGSNIQYF.

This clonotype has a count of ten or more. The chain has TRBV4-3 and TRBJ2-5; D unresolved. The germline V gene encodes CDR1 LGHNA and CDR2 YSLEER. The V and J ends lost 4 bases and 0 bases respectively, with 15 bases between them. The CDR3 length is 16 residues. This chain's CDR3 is CASSPGKLADQETQYF. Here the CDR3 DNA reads TGCGCCAGCAGCCCTGGGAAGTTGGCGGACCAAGAGACCCAGTACTTC.

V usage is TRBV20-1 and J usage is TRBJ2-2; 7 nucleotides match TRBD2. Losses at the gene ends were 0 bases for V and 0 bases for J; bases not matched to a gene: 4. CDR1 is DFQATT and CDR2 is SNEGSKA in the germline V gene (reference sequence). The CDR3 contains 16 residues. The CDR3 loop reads CSARDPLAANTGELFF. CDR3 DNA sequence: TGCAGTGCTAGAGATCCTCTAGCGGCGAACACCGGGGAGCTGTTTTTT.